These 28 T cell receptor beta chains came from one sample sequenced in a study of cytomegalovirus exposure and HLA in healthy donors. The primer mix had 60 Vbeta and 13 Jbeta primers. Assay used: immunoSEQ multiplex PCR; TCRdb lists only in-frame clones, some missing. The data hold approximately 100,000 clones, with 86% observed a single time. Sequencing used PBMCs. The source is a young man in good health and CMV-seropositive.

This clone was picked up one time. This chain connects TRBV7-6 to TRBJ2-1, with D possibly matching TRBD1 (6 bases). CDR1 and CDR2 from the germline V gene are SGHVS and FNYEAQ. V dropped 1 base and J dropped 1 base, with 11 bases sitting between them. CDR3 size: 16 residues. CDR3 region: CASSLGAQGSYNEQFF. CDR3 DNA: TGTGCCAGCAGCTTAGGGGCACAGGGATCCTACAATGAGCAGTTCTTC. The entire variable domain, with the rest obtained from reference TRBV7-6 and TRBJ2-1, is as follows: GAGVSQSPRYKVTKRGQDVALRCDPISGHVSLYWYRQALGQGPEFLTYFNYEAQQDKSGLPNDRFSAERPEGSISTLTIQRTEQRDSAMYRCASSLGAQGSYNEQFFGPGTRLTVL.

The chain combines TRBV5-1 with TRBJ2-7, with TRBD2 matching 8 bases. Trimming at V came to 4 bases and at J to 0 bases, leaving 6 bases not matched to a gene. This CDR3 region has 15 residues. CDR1 SGHRS and CDR2 YFSETQ come from the germline V gene. The CDR3 nucleotides are TGCGCCAGCAGCGGAACAGCGGGAGTCTCCTACGAGCAGTACTTC. Its translation: CASSGTAGVSYEQYF.

The chain is built from TRBV14 and TRBJ2-4; D gene unclear. The CDR3 has 12 amino acids. CDR1 is SGHDN and CDR2 is FVKESK in the germline V gene. Trimming took 0 bases from V and 9 from J, leaving 6 bases between them. The CDR3 DNA is TGTGCCAGCAGCCAAGATCAGATCATTCAGTACTTC. It codes for CASSQDQIIQYF.

The chain has TRBV28 and TRBJ1-2, with D unresolved. CDR1 and CDR2 (germline): MDHEN, SYDVKM. The CDR3 is 16 residues long. V gave up 5 bases and J gave up 0 bases, with 16 bases separating them. The CDR3 reads CASSPRVVEANYGYTF. In DNA, the CDR3 is TGTGCCAGCAGTCCCCGGGTGGTAGAGGCTAACTATGGCTACACCTTC.

This chain connects TRBV6-5 to TRBJ1-1; TRBD1 is a possible D gene (6 bases). The CDR3 is 16 amino acids. V lost 0 bases and J 1 base, leaving 12 bases between the germline ends. The germline V gene has CDR1 MNHEY and CDR2 SVGAGI. The CDR3 here is CASSYSRTARNTEAFF. DNA for the CDR3: TGTGCCAGCAGTTACTCGAGGACAGCTCGGAACACTGAAGCTTTCTTT.

The chain employs TRBV4-1 and TRBJ2-3; 8 bases line up with TRBD1. CDR1 and CDR2 (germline): MGHRA, YSYEKL. Trimming removed 1 base from V and 3 bases from J; junction bases left unmatched: 6. The CDR3 length is 16 residues. The CDR3 is CASSQGHQGATDTQYF. Here the CDR3 DNA reads TGCGCCAGCAGCCAAGGCCATCAGGGGGCGACAGATACGCAGTATTTT.

The J gene is TRBJ2-3, the V gene TRBV7-9; 8 positions match TRBD2. CDR3 size: 14 residues. The germline CDR1 and CDR2 sequences are SEHNR and FQNEAQ (reference sequence). J gave up 2 bases and V 5 bases, and 3 bases lay outside the gene matches. CDR3 in DNA: TGTGCCAGCAGCCTTAGCGGGACCACAGATACGCAGTATTTT. It is translated as CASSLSGTTDTQYF.

V usage is TRBV5-6 and J usage is TRBJ1-5; possibly TRBD1 for D (6 bases). Germline-derived CDR1 and CDR2 are SGHDT and YYEEEE. The CDR3 runs to 14 residues. Trimming pared 4 bases from V and 4 bases from J, leaving 12 bases between. CDR3 residues: CASSPQGANQPQHF. The CDR3 DNA follows: TGTGCCAGCAGCCCACAGGGTGCGAATCAGCCCCAGCATTTT.

This chain connects TRBV12-5 to TRBJ2-5, with 10 bases fitting TRBD2. The germline V gene has CDR1 LGHNT and CDR2 FRNRAP. V lost 1 base, J lost 2 bases, and 4 bases stayed unmatched. This CDR3 comprises 16 residues. Here the CDR3 reads CASGLGLAGVQETQYF. As DNA, the CDR3 is TGTGCTAGTGGTTTGGGTCTAGCGGGAGTTCAAGAGACCCAGTACTTC.

The rearrangement links TRBV12-5 to TRBJ1-1; a weak D match, TRBD1 (6 bases). The CDR3 extends over 12 amino acids. The ends were cut back, 6 bases at V and 3 bases at J, with 8 bases in the middle. Germline CDR1 and CDR2: LGHNT and FRNRAP. CDR3 loop: CASGGADTEAFF. The CDR3 DNA reads as TGTGCTAGTGGGGGGGCGGACACTGAAGCTTTCTTT.

The CDR3 DNA reads as TGTGCCAGCAGTTTGGGGAGGGTATTCTCCTACGAGCAGTACTTC. It translates to CASSLGRVFSYEQYF. The chain uses TRBV28 and TRBJ2-7; the match to TRBD2 covers 7 bases. With V trimmed by 3 bases and J by 0 bases, 5 bases remained unmatched. The CDR3 loop spans 15 amino acids. Germline CDR1 and CDR2: MDHEN and SYDVKM.

The chain couples TRBV5-1 to TRBJ2-1, with 9 positions matching TRBD2. Trimming took 2 bases from V and 2 from J; bases not matched to a gene: 5. Germline CDR1 reads SGHRS; CDR2 reads YFSETQ. The CDR3 has 16 amino acids. The CDR3 DNA is TGCGCCAGCAGCTTCCTAGCGGGATCAGCCTACAATGAGCAGTTCTTC. Translation gives CASSFLAGSAYNEQFF. Based on the CDR3 plus reference TRBV5-1 and TRBJ2-1, the full variable domain is KAGVTQTPRYLIKTRGQQVTLSCSPISGHRSVSWYQQTPGQGLQFLFEYFSETQRNKGNFPGRFSGRQFSNSRSEMNVSTLELGDSALYLCASSFLAGSAYNEQFFGPGTRLTVL.

A few counts support this clone. Compared with germline, one end of the junction differs, possibly owing to a read error. The CDR3 DNA is TGTGCCAGCAGTTCTGGACAGGCTAAGGAAAAACTGTTTTTT. The encoded protein is CASSSGQAKEKLFF. J is TRBJ1-4 and V is TRBV28, with 7 nucleotides matching TRBD1. CDR3 length: 14 amino acids. Germline V CDR1 and CDR2: MDHEN, SYDVKM. Combining the CDR3 with reference TRBV28 and TRBJ1-4 gives the whole variable domain DVKVTQSSRYLVKRTGEKVFLECVQDMDHENMFWYRQDPGLGLRLIYFSYDVKMKEKGDIPEGYSVSREKKERFSLILESASTNQTSMYLCASSSGQAKEKLFFGSGTQLSVL.

V is TRBV25-1 and J is TRBJ2-3; no definite D call. The V gene lost 4 bases and the J gene lost 2 bases, with 16 bases spanning the gap. The CDR3 runs 16 residues. Per germline, CDR1 MGHDK and CDR2 SYGVNS. The chain's CDR3 is CASSVLTMAVTDTQYF. DNA of the CDR3: TGTGCCAGCAGTGTCTTGACGATGGCGGTCACAGATACGCAGTATTTT.

As regards this clone: This CDR3 is also generated by other DNA sequences in the sample. The V call is TRBV28, the J call TRBJ1-4; D perhaps matches TRBD1 (5 bases). This CDR3 comprises 14 residues. V was trimmed by 2 bases and J by 10 bases, leaving 14 bases between them. Germline V lookup: CDR1 MDHEN, CDR2 SYDVKM. The CDR3 bases are TGTGCCAGCAGTTTACCGGCAGTAAGGGGAAAACTGTTTTTT. Translation: CASSLPAVRGKLFF.

V is TRBV11-2 and J is TRBJ1-6; D unclear. Trimming took off 5 bases at V and 0 bases at J, with 5 bases between the two ends. The CDR3 is 14 amino acids. Germline CDR1 and CDR2: SGHAT and FQNNGV. The CDR3 spells CASSASSYNSPLHF. DNA for the CDR3: TGTGCCAGCAGCGCGAGCTCCTATAATTCACCCCTCCACTTT.

This chain uses TRBV10-3 with TRBJ1-4; D unresolved. Trimming pared 0 bases from V and 8 bases from J, leaving 7 bases between. Germline-derived CDR1 and CDR2 are ENHRY and SYGVKD. This CDR3 has 13 amino acids. DNA for the CDR3: TGTGCCATCAGTGAGTCGGTCGGGGAAAAACTGTTTTTT. This translates into CAISESVGEKLFF.

The chain couples TRBV6-5 to TRBJ2-7; D is unresolved. Germline V gives CDR1 MNHEY, CDR2 SVGAGI. V lost 5 bases and J lost 3, with 5 bases in between. CDR3 length equals 11 residues. The CDR3 DNA sequence: TGTGCCAGCAGTAATAGCTACGAGCAGTACTTC. The encoded protein is CASSNSYEQYF.

The chain links TRBV5-1 to TRBJ2-7; 10 bases fit TRBD1. The CDR3 is 14 amino acids. With 4 bases clipped from V and 3 bases from J, the junction kept 4 bases outside the gene matches. Germline CDR1 and CDR2: SGHRS and YFSETQ. Here the CDR3 DNA reads TGCGCCAGCAGCCCGACAGGGGGCGGCTACGAGCAGTACTTC. This translates into CASSPTGGGYEQYF.

The chain uses TRBV28 and TRBJ2-7; 9 bases are a match to TRBD1. Looked up from germline, CDR1 is MDHEN and CDR2 is SYDVKM. The V gene end was trimmed by 5 bases and the J gene end by 5 bases; junction bases not matched to a gene: 7. The CDR3 is 14 residues long. CDR3 nucleotides: TGTGCCAGCAGTCCCGTACAGGGGGCGCACGAGCAGTACTTC. The encoded protein is CASSPVQGAHEQYF.

The gene calls are TRBV21-1 and TRBJ2-5; TRBD2 reflects the table's D call only, with no check against the DNA. TRBV21-1 is reported as a pseudogene. CDR3 length equals 15 residues. CDR3 region: CASNVASGGHETQYF. DNA for the CDR3: TGTGCCAGCAACGTAGCTAGCGGAGGTCATGAGACCCAGTACTTC.

The chain links TRBV7-9 to TRBJ2-7; no clear D gene. V was trimmed by 5 bases and J by 3 bases, leaving 11 bases between them. Germline V gene data show CDR1 as SEHNR and CDR2 as FQNEAQ (reference sequence). CDR3 length equals 13 residues. The CDR3 DNA is TGTGCCAGCAGCCCGAGCCAGGTCTACGAGCAGTACTTC. It is translated as CASSPSQVYEQYF. The entire variable domain, with the rest obtained from reference TRBV7-9 and TRBJ2-7, is as follows: DTGVSQNPRHKITKRGQNVTFRCDPISEHNRLYWYRQTLGQGPEFLTYFQNEAQLEKSRLLSDRFSAERPKGSFSTLEIQRTEQGDSAMYLCASSPSQVYEQYFGPGTRLTVT.

In its sample, this clone was seen once. This chain connects TRBV28 to TRBJ2-7; unclear D gene. This CDR3 comprises 12 residues. Germline CDR1 is MDHEN and CDR2 is SYDVKM. V lost 6 bases and J lost 0, with 6 bases in between. This CDR3 is CASRSISYEQYF. The CDR3 DNA sequence: TGTGCCAGCAGGTCCATCTCCTACGAGCAGTACTTC.

The J gene is TRBJ1-1, the V gene TRBV6-5, with 9 nucleotides matching TRBD1. CDR1 MNHEY and CDR2 SVGAGI come from the germline V gene. Unmatched junction bases numbered 2, after V lost 0 bases and J lost 3 bases. The CDR3 runs 15 residues. The CDR3 DNA follows: TGTGCCAGCAGTTACTCGGACAGGGGACACACTGAAGCTTTCTTT. Amino acids: CASSYSDRGHTEAFF.

The chain combines TRBV5-1 with TRBJ2-1, with 10 bases matching TRBD2. The V and J ends lost 2 bases and 5 bases, in that order; junction bases with no gene match: 4. The CDR3 consists of 15 residues. The germline gives CDR1 SGHRS, CDR2 YFSETQ. CDR3 nucleotide sequence: TGCGCCAGCAGCTTTCAACTAGCGGGGAACAATGAGCAGTTCTTC. It translates to CASSFQLAGNNEQFF.

The chain recombines TRBV7-9 with TRBJ2-5; perhaps TRBD1 as D (5 bases). Germline V CDR1 and CDR2: SEHNR, FQNEAQ (reference sequence). The CDR3 is made up of 12 amino acids. V was shortened by 8 bases and J by 4 bases, with 11 bases between the two germline ends. The CDR3, as DNA: TGTGCCAGCTTAGGGGTCCCAGAGACCCAGTACTTC. Translated: CASLGVPETQYF.

The CDR3 nucleotides are TGTGCCAGCAGTTTATTTGGGACAGGGACAGGAAACACCATATATTTT. Protein: CASSLFGTGTGNTIYF. The rearrangement links TRBV28 to TRBJ1-3; 9 bases match TRBD1. This CDR3 is built from 16 residues. Trimming at V came to 1 base and at J to 4 bases, leaving 5 bases not matched to a gene. Germline V CDR1 and CDR2: MDHEN, SYDVKM.

The genes are TRBV15 and TRBJ2-1, with TRBD1 matching 9 bases. V was pared by 1 base and J by 0 bases, with 10 bases of the junction left unmatched. The CDR3 is 19 amino acids. Germline CDR1 is LNHNV and CDR2 is YYDKDF (reference sequence). The CDR3 sequence is CATSRARTGAPSSYNEQFF. In DNA form, the CDR3 reads TGTGCCACCAGCAGAGCGCGGACAGGGGCCCCGAGCTCCTACAATGAGCAGTTCTTC.